The sequence of this TCR beta chain was determined in a study of response to subunit inactivated influenza vaccine. General study points: Seasonal influenza vaccination, on each occasion, was suggested by the authors to recruit few new T cells.

TCRdb reprocessed the RT-PCR reads with MiXCR, giving one entry per CDR3 protein. Of around 850,000 distinct CDR3 sequences in the sample, about 18% are singletons; the top ten hold about 11%. CDR3 length: 15 residues. V lost 1 base and J lost 7; bases outside the gene matches: 6. Germline V lookup: CDR1 SGHTA, CDR2 FQGNSA. This clonotype was counted between two and nine times. Its antigen is as yet unknown. The source is a man aged 50 to 60 who received an inactivated influenza vaccine. Sequenced material: PBMCs from blood, taken about 5 days after vaccination. V gene TRBV7-2 combines with J gene TRBJ2-1; 8 bases match TRBD2. The CDR3 coding sequence is TGTGCCAGCAGCTTAGGGGTCGGGGGGGCGAATGAGCAGTTCTTC. Protein: CASSLGVGGANEQFF.